This TCR beta chain was recorded in a study of blood T cell repertoires in COVID-19. Per the original data handling: Amplified reference gene primers provided the basis for estimating nucleated cell counts. The data were produced by immunoSEQ multiplex PCR, yet TCRdb's version contains in-frame clones alone and is incomplete. That table gives V, J and clone size, and the DNA gave D and trimming. The top ten hold around 0.9% of the sample, which has over 250,000 clones, roughly 88% seen once. Sequenced input: PBMCs or T cells enriched from blood (not recorded which). The clonotype originates from a woman under 40 who had recovered from COVID-19.

CDR3 nucleotides: TGCAGCGTAGATCTAGCGGGGGGGATTTACAATGAGCAGTTCTTC. Amino acids: CSVDLAGGIYNEQFF. The gene calls are TRBV29-1 and TRBJ2-1; TRBD2 aligns across 12 bases. Trimming cost V 6 bases and J 4 bases; bases outside gene matches: 7. Germline V gene data show CDR1 as SQVTM and CDR2 as ANQGSEA. The CDR3 totals 15 residues.